Listed here are 19 T cell receptor beta chains from one sample, sequenced in a study of control samples from healthy donors and cancer patients. Clones were sequenced by immunoSEQ multiplex PCR, and TCRdb holds only the in-frame ones, with some missing. The sample includes 120,000 or so clones, roughly 87% of them seen just once. What was sequenced was blood. These receptors were taken from a man between 18 and 29 years old in good health.

This clone was counted between two and nine times. The gene calls are TRBV24-1 and TRBJ2-5; D unclear. V was pared by 1 base and J by 1 base, with 9 bases between. The CDR3 loop spans 15 amino acids. In germline, CDR1 is KGHDR, CDR2 SFDVKD. The DNA for the CDR3 is TGTGCCACCAGTGATTTCCATGGCGGCCAAGAGACCCAGTACTTC. This codes for CATSDFHGGQETQYF.

The V gene is TRBV7-9, the J gene TRBJ2-7; 9 bases match TRBD1. V gave up 5 bases and J gave up 3 bases; unmatched junction bases: 8. This CDR3 comprises 15 residues. CDR1 and CDR2 (germline): SEHNR, FQNEAQ (reference sequence). In nucleotides, the CDR3 is TGTGCCAGCAGCAACCGCCGGGACAGGGTCTACGAGCAGTACTTC. Translating gives CASSNRRDRVYEQYF.

The genes are TRBV19 and TRBJ2-2; tentative D call: TRBD2 (5 bases). V was clipped by 3 bases and J by 2 bases, with 10 bases between them. Germline CDR1 is LNHDA and CDR2 is SQIVND (reference sequence). The CDR3 has 15 residues. CDR3 in DNA: TGTGCCAGTAGTATGGAACTAGGAAACACCGGGGAGCTGTTTTTT. It codes for CASSMELGNTGELFF.

The chain is built from TRBV28 and TRBJ2-6; 7 nucleotides align to TRBD2. V dropped 5 bases and J dropped 1; count of bases not matched to a gene: 14. Per the germline V gene, CDR1 is MDHEN and CDR2 is SYDVKM. This CDR3 region has 19 residues. CDR3 region: CASSASGRGLNSGANVLTF. The CDR3 DNA reads as TGTGCCAGCAGTGCTTCGGGACGGGGACTAAATTCTGGGGCCAACGTCCTGACTTTC.

This rearrangement joins TRBV6-5 to TRBJ2-7; 11 bases align to TRBD1. CDR1 and CDR2 (germline): MNHEY, SVGAGI. V trimming: 5 bases; J trimming: 5 bases; junction bases outside the gene matches: 5. This CDR3 is built from 14 residues. The CDR3 nucleotides read TGTGCCAGCAGTCGGACAGGGGGCAAGAACGAGCAGTACTTC. This sequence encodes CASSRTGGKNEQYF.

The rearrangement links TRBV28 to TRBJ2-7; the D gene is possibly TRBD2 (5 bases). The CDR3 is 12 amino acids. Germline assignment: CDR1 MDHEN and CDR2 SYDVKM. Trimming left V 6 bases short and J 6 bases short, with 12 bases between. The CDR3 sequence: CASSLGIGEQYF. CDR3 nucleotide sequence: TGTGCCAGCAGCCTCGGGATCGGCGAGCAGTACTTC. Full variable domain (missing parts from reference TRBV28 and TRBJ2-7): DVKVTQSSRYLVKRTGEKVFLECVQDMDHENMFWYRQDPGLGLRLIYFSYDVKMKEKGDIPEGYSVSREKKERFSLILESASTNQTSMYLCASSLGIGEQYFGPGTRLTVT.

This clone is medium-sized (0.01 to 0.1%) by share. The chain combines TRBV10-3 with TRBJ1-5; D uncertain. Trimming pared 0 bases from V and 6 bases from J, leaving 3 bases between. The CDR3 spans 12 residues. Per the germline V gene, CDR1 is ENHRY and CDR2 is SYGVKD. In DNA form, the CDR3 reads TGTGCCATCAGTGAGTCGGCTCAGCCCCAGCATTTT. Translated, it gives CAISESAQPQHF.

The chain links TRBV5-4 to TRBJ2-7, with D maybe TRBD1 (6 bases). The CDR3 covers 13 residues. Between the trimmed V and J ends, which lost 3 bases and 6 bases, there was a span of 13 bases. Germline lookup yields CDR1 SGHNT and CDR2 YYREEE (reference sequence). Written as DNA, the CDR3 is TGTGCCAGCAGCTGGGACAAAGCTAGCGAGCAGTACTTC. It codes for CASSWDKASEQYF.

This clone was detected only once. V is TRBV14 and J is TRBJ2-3; D may match TRBD1 or TRBD2 (6 bases each). The CDR3 has 16 amino acids. CDR1 and CDR2 (germline): SGHDN, FVKESK. V was clipped by 1 base and J by 4 bases, with 15 bases between them. The CDR3 sequence: CASSQAWRDIPDTQYF. The DNA of the CDR3 is TGTGCCAGCAGCCAAGCCTGGCGGGACATCCCAGATACGCAGTATTTT.

This clone was observed a single time. The chain uses TRBV5-1 and TRBJ1-2; no reliable D call. CDR1 SGHRS and CDR2 YFSETQ come from the germline V gene. This CDR3 region has 14 residues. V was cut by 0 bases and J by 3 bases, with 9 bases left in between. DNA for the CDR3: TGCGCCAGCAGCTTGGCCTTAAACGACTATGGCTACACCTTC. Residues: CASSLALNDYGYTF.

V gene TRBV11-2 combines with J gene TRBJ1-2; TRBD1 is a possible D gene (5 bases). This CDR3 has 15 amino acids. Looked up from germline, CDR1 is SGHAT and CDR2 is FQNNGV. V was shortened by 0 bases and J by 5 bases, with 13 bases between the two germline ends. CDR3 bases: TGTGCCAGCAGCTTAGAAGGGGCTGCGGGGTATGGCTACACCTTC. Translated, it gives CASSLEGAAGYGYTF.

This clone was counted a few times. The V call is TRBV7-3, the J call TRBJ2-5; 7 bases are a match to TRBD2. The ends lost 1 base at V and 5 bases at J; junction bases unmatched: 4. The CDR3 runs 14 residues. Germline CDR1 and CDR2: SGHTA and FQGTGA. The CDR3, as DNA: TGTGCCAGCAGCTTAAGCGGGAGTGAGGAGACCCAGTACTTC. This translates into CASSLSGSEETQYF. The full variable domain, its missing parts supplied by reference TRBV7-3 and TRBJ2-5, is GAGVSQTPSNKVTEKGKYVELRCDPISGHTALYWYRQSLGQGPEFLIYFQGTGAADDSGLPNDRFFAVRPEGSVSTLKIQRTERGDSAVYLCASSLSGSEETQYFGPGTRLLVL.

CDR3 sequence (DNA): TGTGCTAGTGGTTTGGATCGGGGCCAGATCACTGCAACTAATGAAAAACTGTTTTTT. It codes for CASGLDRGQITATNEKLFF. The chain recombines TRBV12-5 with TRBJ1-4, with a possible D match to TRBD1 (5 bases). CDR1 is LGHNT and CDR2 is FRNRAP in the germline V gene. This CDR3 has 19 amino acids. Trimming took off 1 base at V and 0 bases at J, with 18 bases between the two ends.

V and J are TRBV29-1 and TRBJ1-2; D is perhaps TRBD1 (5 bases). V lost 2 bases and J lost 5, with 12 bases in between. Germline loops: CDR1 SQVTM, CDR2 ANQGSEA. The CDR3 runs 13 residues. CDR3 region: CSVEKGASYGYTF. CDR3 nucleotide sequence: TGCAGCGTTGAAAAAGGGGCGTCGTATGGCTACACCTTC.

The genes are TRBV12-3 or TRBV12-4 and TRBJ1-2; D is unresolved. The CDR3 is made up of 12 amino acids. Trimming shortened V by 5 bases and J by 8 bases, and 12 bases separated the two germline ends. CDR3 protein: CASSRTAGGYTF. Here the CDR3 DNA reads TGTGCCAGCAGTAGGACGGCGGGGGGCTACACCTTC.

Comments on this clone: Sequence at one end of the junction differs from germline and may be a read error. Within the sample, other DNA sequences also encode this same CDR3. This rearrangement joins TRBV7-7 to TRBJ2-2; the D is unclear. Germline V gives CDR1 SSHAT, CDR2 FNYEAQ (reference sequence). The CDR3 sequence is 15 residues long. The CDR3 reads CASSLVSGAGGELFF. CDR3 DNA: TGTGCTAGCAGCTTAGTGTCGGGCGCCGGCGGGGAGCTGTTTTTT.

This chain joins TRBV7-3 and TRBJ2-1, with D possibly being TRBD2 (7 bases). Germline values: CDR1 SGHTA, CDR2 FQGTGA. The CDR3 loop spans 14 amino acids. Trimming cost V 6 bases and J 7 bases, with 16 bases left between them. The CDR3 protein is CASSTGRGYNEQFF. The CDR3 DNA sequence: TGTGCCAGCAGTACAGGGAGGGGGTATAATGAGCAGTTCTTC. Together with reference TRBV7-3 and TRBJ2-1, the CDR3 gives the full variable domain: GAGVSQTPSNKVTEKGKYVELRCDPISGHTALYWYRQSLGQGPEFLIYFQGTGAADDSGLPNDRFFAVRPEGSVSTLKIQRTERGDSAVYLCASSTGRGYNEQFFGPGTRLTVL.

The chain uses TRBV6-2 or TRBV6-3 and TRBJ2-7; 7 bases line up with TRBD1. Germline assignment: CDR1 MNHEY and CDR2 SVGEGT. The trim removed 5 bases at V and 1 base at J, leaving 11 bases unmatched. CDR3 length equals 16 residues. The CDR3 nucleotides are TGTGCCAGCAGTAGACCGAGACAGGGATTGTCCTACGAGCAGTACTTC. This encodes CASSRPRQGLSYEQYF.

V gene TRBV10-2 combines with J gene TRBJ2-7, with TRBD1 matching 8 bases. The CDR3 covers 12 residues. Germline CDR1 WSHSY, CDR2 SAAADI. Germline trimming cut 7 bases from V and 2 bases from J; bases unmatched to any gene: 1. For the CDR3, the DNA is TGCGCCAGCACGACAGGGGCCTACGAGCAGTACTTC. Its protein product is CASTTGAYEQYF.